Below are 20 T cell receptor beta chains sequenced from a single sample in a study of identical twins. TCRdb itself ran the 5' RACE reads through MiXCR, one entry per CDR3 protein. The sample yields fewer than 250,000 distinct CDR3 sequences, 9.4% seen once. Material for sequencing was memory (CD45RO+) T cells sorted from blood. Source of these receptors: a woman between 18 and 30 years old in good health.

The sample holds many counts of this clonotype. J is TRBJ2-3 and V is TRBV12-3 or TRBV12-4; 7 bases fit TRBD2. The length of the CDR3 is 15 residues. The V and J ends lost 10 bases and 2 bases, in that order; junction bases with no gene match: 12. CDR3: CAISSGGSTTDTQYF. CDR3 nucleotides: TGTGCCATCTCCTCTGGCGGGAGTACCACAGATACGCAGTATTTT.

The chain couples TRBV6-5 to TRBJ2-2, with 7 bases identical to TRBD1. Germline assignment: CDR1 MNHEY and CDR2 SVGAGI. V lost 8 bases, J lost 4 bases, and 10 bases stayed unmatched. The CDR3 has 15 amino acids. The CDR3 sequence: CASVSRGRSTGELFF. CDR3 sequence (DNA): TGTGCCAGCGTTTCGAGGGGGCGCAGCACCGGGGAGCTGTTTTTT.

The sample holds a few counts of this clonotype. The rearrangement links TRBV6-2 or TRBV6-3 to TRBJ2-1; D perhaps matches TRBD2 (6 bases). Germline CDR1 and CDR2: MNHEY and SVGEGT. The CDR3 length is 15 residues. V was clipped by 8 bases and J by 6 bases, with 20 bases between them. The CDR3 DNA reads TGTGCCAGCTCCCCGGCGGGATTCAGGTCCAATGAGCAGTTCTTC. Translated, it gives CASSPAGFRSNEQFF.

CDR3: CASSYSGGYGNIQYF. CDR3 nucleotides: TGTGCCAGCAGTTACTCAGGCGGGTACGGAAACATTCAGTACTTC. The J gene is TRBJ2-4, the V gene TRBV6-5, with D possibly matching TRBD2 (5 bases). The V and J ends lost 0 bases and 6 bases respectively, with 12 bases between them. The CDR3 contains 15 residues. Looked up from germline, CDR1 is MNHEY and CDR2 is SVGAGI.

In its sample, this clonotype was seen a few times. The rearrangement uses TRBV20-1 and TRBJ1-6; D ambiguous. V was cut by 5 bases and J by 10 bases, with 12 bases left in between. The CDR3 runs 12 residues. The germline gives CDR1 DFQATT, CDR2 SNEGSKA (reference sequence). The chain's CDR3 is CSASNTISPLHF. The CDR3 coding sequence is TGCAGTGCTTCCAACACTATCTCACCCCTCCACTTT.

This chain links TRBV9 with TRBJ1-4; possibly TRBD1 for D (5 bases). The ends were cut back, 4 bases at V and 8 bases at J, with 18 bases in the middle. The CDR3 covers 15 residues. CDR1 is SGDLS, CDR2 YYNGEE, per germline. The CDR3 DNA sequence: TGTGCCAGCAGCATTGGCGGCAGGGAAGGCGAAAAACTGTTTTTT. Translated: CASSIGGREGEKLFF.

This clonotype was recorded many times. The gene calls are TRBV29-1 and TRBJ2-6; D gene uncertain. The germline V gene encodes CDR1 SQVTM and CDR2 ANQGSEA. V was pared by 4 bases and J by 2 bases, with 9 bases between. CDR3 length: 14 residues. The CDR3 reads CSVGIKTGANVLTF. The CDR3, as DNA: TGCAGCGTTGGTATCAAAACTGGGGCCAACGTCCTGACTTTC. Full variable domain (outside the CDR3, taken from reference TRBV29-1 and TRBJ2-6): SAVISQKPSRDICQRGTSLTIQCQVDSQVTMMFWYRQQPGQSLTLIATANQGSEATYESGFVIDKFPISRPNLTFSTLTVSNMSPEDSSIYLCSVGIKTGANVLTFGAGSRLTVL.

DNA for the CDR3: TGCAGTGCTAGCTGGGGACTAGCGGGGGGGCCGACCAAGGATACGCAGTATTTT. Protein sequence: CSASWGLAGGPTKDTQYF. This chain uses TRBV20-1 with TRBJ2-3; 16 positions agree with TRBD2. CDR1 DFQATT and CDR2 SNEGSKA come from the germline V gene (reference sequence). V trimming: 3 bases; J trimming: 6 bases; junction bases outside the gene matches: 12. The CDR3 has 18 residues.

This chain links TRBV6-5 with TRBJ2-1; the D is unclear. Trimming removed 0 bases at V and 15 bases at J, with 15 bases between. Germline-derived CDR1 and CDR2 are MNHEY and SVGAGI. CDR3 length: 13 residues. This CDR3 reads CASSYSRGRPLFF. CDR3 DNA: TGTGCCAGCAGTTACTCGCGAGGCCGGCCCTTGTTCTTC.

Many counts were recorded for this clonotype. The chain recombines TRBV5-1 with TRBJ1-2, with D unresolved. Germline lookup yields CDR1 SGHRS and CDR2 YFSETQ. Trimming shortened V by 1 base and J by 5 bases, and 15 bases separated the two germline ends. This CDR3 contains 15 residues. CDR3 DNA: TGCGCCAGCAGCTTGAAGCCAGGTGAAGCTTATGGCTACACCTTC. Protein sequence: CASSLKPGEAYGYTF.

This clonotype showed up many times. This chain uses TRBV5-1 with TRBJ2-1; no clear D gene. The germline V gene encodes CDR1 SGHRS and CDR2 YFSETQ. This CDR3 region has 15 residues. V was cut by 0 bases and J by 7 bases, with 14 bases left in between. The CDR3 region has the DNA TGCGCCAGCAGCTTGGGATTTTCCTTTCGGAATGAGCAGTTCTTC. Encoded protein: CASSLGFSFRNEQFF.

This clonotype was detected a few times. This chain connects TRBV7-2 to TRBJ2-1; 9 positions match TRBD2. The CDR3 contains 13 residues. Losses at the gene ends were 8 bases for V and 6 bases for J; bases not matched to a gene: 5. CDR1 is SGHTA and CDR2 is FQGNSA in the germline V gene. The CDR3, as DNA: TGTGCCAGCCACTCAGCGGGAGGCAATGAGCAGTTCTTC. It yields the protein CASHSAGGNEQFF. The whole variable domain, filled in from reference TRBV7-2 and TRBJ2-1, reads GAGVSQSPSNKVTEKGKDVELRCDPISGHTALYWYRQSLGQGLEFLIYFQGNSAPDKSGLPSDRFSAERTGGSVSTLTIQRTQQEDSAVYLCASHSAGGNEQFFGPGTRLTVL.

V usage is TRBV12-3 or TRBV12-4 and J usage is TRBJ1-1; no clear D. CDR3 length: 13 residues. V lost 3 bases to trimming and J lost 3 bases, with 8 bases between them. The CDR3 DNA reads TGTGCCAGCAGTTTTAGACCGGACACTGAAGCTTTCTTT. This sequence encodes CASSFRPDTEAFF.

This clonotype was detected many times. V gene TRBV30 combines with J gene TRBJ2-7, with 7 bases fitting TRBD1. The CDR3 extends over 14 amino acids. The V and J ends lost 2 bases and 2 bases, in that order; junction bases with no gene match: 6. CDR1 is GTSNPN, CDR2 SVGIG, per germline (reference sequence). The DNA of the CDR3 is TGTGCCTGGAGTCTAGGGGGCGTGACCTACGAGCAGTACTTC. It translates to CAWSLGGVTYEQYF.

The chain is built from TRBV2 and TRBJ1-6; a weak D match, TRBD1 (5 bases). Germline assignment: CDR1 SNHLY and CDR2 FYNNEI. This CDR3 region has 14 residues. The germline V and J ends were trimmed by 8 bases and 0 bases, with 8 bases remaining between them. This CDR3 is CASGGSSYNSPLHF. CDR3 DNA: TGTGCCAGCGGGGGGAGCTCCTATAATTCACCCCTCCACTTT.

The CDR3 region is CASSLGTSASEQFF. CDR3 in DNA: TGTGCCAGCAGCTTAGGGACTAGCGCCAGTGAGCAGTTCTTC. The chain has TRBV7-9 and TRBJ2-1; 9 bases align to TRBD2. Trimming took 1 base from V and 9 from J; bases not matched to a gene: 4. The CDR3 runs to 14 residues. Germline-derived CDR1 and CDR2 are SEHNR and FQNEAQ (reference sequence).

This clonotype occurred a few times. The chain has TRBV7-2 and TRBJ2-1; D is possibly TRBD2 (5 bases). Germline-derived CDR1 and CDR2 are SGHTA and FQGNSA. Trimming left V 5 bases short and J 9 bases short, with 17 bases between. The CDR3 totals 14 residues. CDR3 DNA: TGTGCCAGCAGCCCCTGGGCCGGGGAGCGTGAGCAGTTCTTC. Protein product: CASSPWAGEREQFF.

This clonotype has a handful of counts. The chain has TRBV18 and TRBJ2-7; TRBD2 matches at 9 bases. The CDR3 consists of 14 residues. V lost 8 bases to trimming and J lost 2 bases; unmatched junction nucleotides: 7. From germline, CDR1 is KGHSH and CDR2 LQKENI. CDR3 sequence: CASTLAGVPYEQYF. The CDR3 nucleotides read TGTGCCAGCACCTTAGCGGGAGTCCCCTACGAGCAGTACTTC.

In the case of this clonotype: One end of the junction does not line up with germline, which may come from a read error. Here the CDR3 DNA reads TGCAGTGCTAGAGGACTAGCGGGAGTGGTTAACTTC. Protein product: CSARGLAGVVNF. This sequence joins TRBV20-1 and TRBJ2-7; 12 nucleotides agree with TRBD2. CDR3 length equals 12 residues. Germline CDR1 and CDR2: DFQATT and SNEGSKA (reference sequence).

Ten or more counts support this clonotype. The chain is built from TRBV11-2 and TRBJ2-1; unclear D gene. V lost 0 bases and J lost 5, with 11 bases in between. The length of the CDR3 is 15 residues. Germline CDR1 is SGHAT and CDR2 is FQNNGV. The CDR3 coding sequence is TGTGCCAGCAGCTTAGAAGTAGGCCGAAACAATGAGCAGTTCTTC. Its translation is CASSLEVGRNNEQFF.